The 18 T cell receptor beta chains in this list originate from one sample, sequenced in a study of low-dose radiotherapy and immunotherapy resistance in tumors. Covering alpha and beta chains, TRAV- and TRBV-specific primers were used for the first-strand cDNA. A constant-region primer paired with the V-primer adapter amplified TCRs over about 19 PCR cycles. MiXCR, run by TCRdb on the reads, gives a single entry per CDR3 protein. The data hold approximately 91,000 distinct CDR3 sequences, with 20% to 25% observed a single time. The time point: after trial treatment. Treatment indicated: LDRT plus nivolumab, ipilimumab, low-dose cyclophosphamide and aspirin (RACIN trial). Sequencing was performed on PBMCs, taken after low-dose radiotherapy plus immunotherapy. These receptors were taken from a female donor with ovarian cancer.

Remarks on this clonotype: The likely explanation is a read error, given a far larger clone one base away. V gene TRBV2 combines with J gene TRBJ2-7, with 7 bases fitting TRBD1. The DNA end is a closer match to TRBJ2-1, so the J assignment may be wrong. Germline V CDR1 and CDR2: SNHLY, FYNNEI. This CDR3 comprises 15 residues. The CDR3 DNA is TGTGCCTGCAGTAGACAGGGTTCGGGCTACAATGAGCAGTTCTTC. Translating gives CACSRQGSGYNEQFF.

This clonotype was seen ten or more times. The rearrangement uses TRBV29-1 and TRBJ2-1, with D maybe TRBD2 (5 bases). Trimming cost V 8 bases and J 1 base, with 12 bases left between them. The CDR3 is 13 residues long. Per the germline V gene, CDR1 is SQVTM and CDR2 is ANQGSEA. The CDR3 protein is CSTRGVSYNEQFF. DNA of the CDR3: TGCAGCACTAGAGGAGTTTCCTACAATGAGCAGTTCTTC.

The sample holds many counts of this clonotype. The CDR3 reads CASSLNTGLSTGELFF. DNA for the CDR3: TGTGCCAGCAGCCTCAATACAGGACTATCCACCGGGGAGCTGTTTTTT. The V call is TRBV6-1, the J call TRBJ2-2; possibly TRBD2 for D (6 bases). Germline V lookup: CDR1 MNHNS, CDR2 SASEGT. V was cut by 6 bases and J by 4 bases, with 18 bases left in between. The CDR3 has 16 amino acids.

This clonotype has more than one count but fewer than ten. This may be a read error: a much more frequent sequence differs by one nucleotide. Because the CDR3's place on the DNA is in doubt, the DNA is left out and the CDR3 is given as listed by TCRdb. The rearrangement links TRBV25-1 to TRBJ2-2; TRBD2, the table's D call, was not compared with the DNA. The germline V gene encodes CDR1 MGHDK and CDR2 SYGVNS. The CDR3 is 19 amino acids in total, end residues counted. CDR3 amino acids: CASSAVWASGTLFTGEPFF.

The V and J genes are TRBV28 and TRBJ2-7; a possible D gene is TRBD1 (6 bases). This CDR3 region has 15 residues. Trimming removed 5 bases at V and 6 bases at J, with 20 bases between. CDR1 and CDR2 (germline): MDHEN, SYDVKM. CDR3 protein: CASSLSGTSGGEQYF. The CDR3 DNA is TGTGCCAGCAGTCTCTCCGGGACATCCGGCGGCGAGCAGTACTTC.

The genes are TRBV23-1 and TRBJ2-6; D remains unclear. TRBV23-1 falls under the ORF class, with uncertain function. V was shortened by 7 bases and J by 2 bases, with 12 bases between the two germline ends. The length of the CDR3 is 15 residues. Here the CDR3 reads CASIDRAAGANVLTF. The CDR3 DNA reads TGCGCCAGCATCGATAGGGCTGCTGGGGCCAACGTCCTGACTTTC.

This clonotype was seen many times. V gene TRBV6-2 or TRBV6-3 combines with J gene TRBJ1-5, with TRBD1 identical over 7 bases. V dropped 4 bases and J dropped 2; count of bases not matched to a gene: 5. CDR3 size: 15 residues. CDR1 is MNHEY, CDR2 SVGEGT, per germline. The CDR3 reads CASSSAGQGNQPQHF. In nucleotides, the CDR3 is TGTGCCAGCAGTTCCGCCGGACAGGGCAATCAGCCCCAGCATTTT.

This clonotype was detected many times. J is TRBJ1-2 and V is TRBV19, with a possible D match to TRBD1 (6 bases). The CDR3 length is 13 residues. Germline lookup yields CDR1 LNHDA and CDR2 SQIVND (reference sequence). V shed 5 bases and J shed 4 bases, with 11 bases lying between them. The CDR3, as DNA: TGTGCCAGTAGTGTGGGCAGGGGCTATGGCTACACCTTC. Its protein product is CASSVGRGYGYTF.

This clonotype was seen a few times. The chain couples TRBV11-1 to TRBJ2-1, with 7 nucleotides matching TRBD2. Germline assignment: CDR1 SGHAT and CDR2 FQDESV (reference sequence). V trimming: 5 bases; J trimming: 2 bases; junction bases outside the gene matches: 12. This CDR3 is built from 17 residues. For the CDR3, the DNA is TGTGCCAGCAGCACCGGGGTGGCGGGAGTAGCCTACAATGAGCAGTTCTTC. This codes for CASSTGVAGVAYNEQFF.

This clonotype was picked up many times. The chain combines TRBV19 with TRBJ2-5; TRBD1 agrees at 10 bases. The CDR3 consists of 16 residues. Trimming took 6 bases from V and 1 from J; bases not matched to a gene: 8. Germline V gene lookup returns CDR1 LNHDA and CDR2 SQIVND (reference sequence). The CDR3 DNA is TGTGCCAGTAGACGAAGTGGGACAGGGGCCCAAGAGACCCAGTACTTC. This codes for CASRRSGTGAQETQYF.

This clonotype was recorded many times. V usage is TRBV6-5 and J usage is TRBJ2-5; D might be TRBD1 (7 bases). CDR1 and CDR2 from the germline V gene are MNHEY and SVGAGI. CDR3 size: 13 residues. The V end was cut by 6 bases, the J end by 3 bases, with 11 bases between. CDR3 in amino acids: CASRAGGKETQYF. Here the CDR3 DNA reads TGTGCCAGCAGGGCAGGGGGGAAAGAGACCCAGTACTTC.

This clonotype was seen at least ten times. The chain recombines TRBV7-9 with TRBJ2-5, with no clear D. Trimming stripped 2 bases from V and 1 base from J, with 14 bases between. Per the germline V gene, CDR1 is SEHNR and CDR2 is FQNEAQ (reference sequence). There are 16 residues in the CDR3. As DNA, the CDR3 is TGTGCCAGCAGCTTAAGGTCTAGTCGGTCCCAAGAGACCCAGTACTTC. This translates into CASSLRSSRSQETQYF.

The genes are TRBV3-1 and TRBJ2-5; maybe TRBD2 (5 bases). The CDR3 totals 15 residues. The V end was cut by 0 bases, the J end by 1 base, with 9 bases between. CDR1 is LGHDT and CDR2 is YNNKEL in the germline V gene (reference sequence). The CDR3 DNA follows: TGTGCCAGCAGCCAAGATTCCGAGGGCCAAGAGACCCAGTACTTC. This gives the protein CASSQDSEGQETQYF.

In its sample, this clonotype was seen many times. This chain connects TRBV19 to TRBJ2-1; 7 bases align to TRBD2. Trimming removed 2 bases from V and 8 bases from J; junction bases left unmatched: 9. The CDR3 length is 15 residues. Germline V gene sequence: CDR1 LNHDA, CDR2 SQIVND (reference sequence). The CDR3: CASSIKGGGTHEQFF. CDR3 in DNA: TGTGCCAGTAGTATAAAGGGCGGGGGAACACATGAGCAGTTCTTC. Full variable domain (remainder filled in from reference TRBV19 and TRBJ2-1): DGGITQSPKYLFRKEGQNVTLSCEQNLNHDAMYWYRQDPGQGLRLIYYSQIVNDFQKGDIAEGYSVSREKKESFPLTVTSAQKNPTAFYLCASSIKGGGTHEQFFGPGTRLTVL.

Only a few counts were recorded for this clonotype. A read error may be the cause here, since a much bigger clone is one base away. The V and J genes are TRBV29-1 and TRBJ2-5, with unresolved D. This CDR3 contains 12 residues. Trimming pared 6 bases from V and 11 bases from J, leaving 19 bases between. The V gene's germline CDR1 is SQVTM and CDR2 ANQGSEA. This CDR3 reads CSVYVAGNEQYF. The CDR3, as DNA: TGCAGCGTCTACGTAGCAGGCAATGAGCAGTACTTC.

This clonotype was seen repeatedly, ten times or more. In nucleotides, the CDR3 is TGTGCCAGCAAAGGTCCGAACTCCTACGAGCAGTACTTC. Its translation is CASKGPNSYEQYF. This chain connects TRBV6-6 to TRBJ2-7, with no clear D. Germline assignment: CDR1 MNHNY and CDR2 SVGAGI (reference sequence). The V gene lost 7 bases and the J gene lost 0 bases, with 10 bases spanning the gap. The CDR3 totals 13 residues.

This clonotype was counted only a few times. The gene calls are TRBV2 and TRBJ2-1; 7 positions agree with TRBD1. The CDR3 is 15 residues long. Trimming at V came to 7 bases and at J to 7 bases, leaving 13 bases not matched to a gene. The germline V gene encodes CDR1 SNHLY and CDR2 FYNNEI. Here the CDR3 reads CASTLLRGPGNEQFF. CDR3 DNA: TGTGCCAGCACCCTGTTAAGGGGGCCGGGGAATGAGCAGTTCTTC.

This clonotype was counted ten times or more. The CDR3 is CSVWKGRDEQFF. The CDR3 DNA reads TGCAGTGTCTGGAAAGGTCGAGATGAGCAGTTCTTC. This chain joins TRBV20-1 and TRBJ2-1, with D unclear. This CDR3 is 12 amino acids long. Germline V gives CDR1 DFQATT, CDR2 SNEGSKA (reference sequence). V gave up 7 bases and J gave up 8 bases, with 15 bases separating them.